Following are 26 T cell receptor beta chains from one sample sequenced in a study of T cell responses to AZD1222 COVID-19 vaccine. The protocol was immunoSEQ multiplex PCR, while the TCRdb copy is restricted to in-frame clones and leaves out a portion. The table includes over 100,000 clones, approximately 90% detected once. The input for sequencing was peripheral blood, taken on day 0 of AZD1222 vaccination. The receptors stem from an adult in good health.

CDR3 DNA: TGTGCCAGCAACCTCGGGACAGGGGTATCCGAGCAGTACTTC. This codes for CASNLGTGVSEQYF. The chain couples TRBV6-5 to TRBJ2-7; 10 nucleotides align to TRBD1. The V and J ends lost 7 bases and 6 bases, in that order; junction bases with no gene match: 9. Germline values: CDR1 MNHEY, CDR2 SVGAGI. The CDR3 is 14 amino acids.

The chain links TRBV18 to TRBJ2-2; D is ambiguous. CDR3 length: 14 amino acids. Germline CDR1 is KGHSH and CDR2 is LQKENI. V was shortened by 0 bases and J by 4 bases, with 6 bases between the two germline ends. CDR3 DNA: TGTGCCAGCTCACCACCGTTGGGCACCGGGGAGCTGTTTTTT. Residues: CASSPPLGTGELFF. Full variable domain (rest looked up from reference TRBV18 and TRBJ2-2): NAGVMQNPRHLVRRRGQEARLRCSPMKGHSHVYWYRQLPEEGLKFMVYLQKENIIDESGMPKERFSAEFPKEGPSILRIQQVVRGDSAAYFCASSPPLGTGELFFGEGSRLTVL.

The rearrangement joins TRBV19 to TRBJ1-4, with 8 bases identical to TRBD1. The CDR3 extends over 14 amino acids. After removal of 6 bases from V and 4 bases from J, the junction contained 4 bases not matched to a gene. CDR1 LNHDA and CDR2 SQIVND come from the germline V gene (reference sequence). The CDR3 nucleotides are TGTGCCAGTAGAACCGACAGGGGTAATGAAAAACTGTTTTTT. It is translated as CASRTDRGNEKLFF.

This clone has only a few counts. The rearrangement links TRBV10-3 to TRBJ2-1; 11 bases are shared with TRBD2. Germline V lookup: CDR1 ENHRY, CDR2 SYGVKD. The V gene end was trimmed by 1 base and the J gene end by 4 bases; junction bases not matched to a gene: 3. CDR3 length: 16 amino acids. The CDR3 nucleotides are TGTGCCATCAGTGAGTACCCTAGCGGGGGGTACAATGAGCAGTTCTTC. Protein product: CAISEYPSGGYNEQFF.

The chain combines TRBV7-8 with TRBJ1-1; 7 positions match TRBD1. Germline V gives CDR1 SGHVS, CDR2 FQNEAQ. V was clipped by 4 bases and J by 2 bases; unmatched bases: 4. The CDR3 consists of 14 residues. The CDR3 is CASSSGTDNTEAFF. Written as DNA, the CDR3 is TGTGCCAGCAGCTCGGGGACAGACAACACTGAAGCTTTCTTT.

The chain has TRBV7-3 and TRBJ2-1; 7 bases align to TRBD2. Per germline, CDR1 SGHTA and CDR2 FQGTGA. The CDR3 covers 13 residues. V lost 0 bases and J lost 9; bases outside the gene matches: 2. This chain's CDR3 is CASSLTTSSEQFF. For the CDR3, the DNA is TGTGCCAGCAGCTTAACGACTAGCAGTGAGCAGTTCTTC.

The chain is built from TRBV3-1 (or the pseudogene TRBV3-2) and TRBJ1-4; 8 bases match TRBD1. This CDR3 comprises 17 residues. V was clipped by 2 bases and J by 0 bases; unmatched bases: 5. Germline CDR1 and CDR2: LGHDT and YNNKEL (reference sequence). Here the CDR3 reads CASSQTGTGATNEKLFF. The CDR3 DNA sequence: TGTGCCAGCAGCCAAACCGGGACAGGAGCAACTAATGAAAAACTGTTTTTT.

The chain uses TRBV27 and TRBJ1-2; 7 nucleotides align to TRBD1. The CDR3 spans 13 residues. V gave up 4 bases and J gave up 8 bases; unmatched junction bases: 7. Germline CDR1 is MNHEY and CDR2 is SMNVEV (reference sequence). DNA for the CDR3: TGTGCCAGCAGTTCACTAACAGGGGACGGCTACACCTTC. It specifies CASSSLTGDGYTF.

The chain combines TRBV5-1 with TRBJ1-6; D ambiguous. The CDR3 runs 15 residues. V lost 0 bases and J 5 bases, leaving 9 bases between the germline ends. Germline CDR1 SGHRS, CDR2 YFSETQ. CDR3: CASSLDQPNNSPLHF. For the CDR3, the DNA is TGCGCCAGCAGCTTGGATCAGCCGAATAATTCACCCCTCCACTTT.

The chain joins TRBV3-1 (or the pseudogene TRBV3-2) to TRBJ2-2; maybe TRBD2 (6 bases). Looked up from germline, CDR1 is LGHDT and CDR2 is YNNKEL (reference sequence). The CDR3 has 14 amino acids. Deletions cut 3 bases from V and 6 bases from J, with 11 bases between. CDR3 residues: CASSQTSFAGELFF. In DNA form, the CDR3 reads TGTGCCAGCAGCCAGACTAGTTTCGCCGGGGAGCTGTTTTTT.

The V gene is TRBV5-1, the J gene TRBJ1-2; D is ambiguous. Deletions cut 4 bases from V and 7 bases from J, with 17 bases between. Germline loops: CDR1 SGHRS, CDR2 YFSETQ. CDR3 length: 14 residues. The CDR3 DNA sequence: TGCGCCAGCAGCACGGACGGAGTTGATCGTGGCTACACCTTC. It translates to CASSTDGVDRGYTF.

The rearrangement uses TRBV7-6 and TRBJ1-3, with D tentatively TRBD1 (6 bases). This CDR3 contains 16 residues. Germline assignment: CDR1 SGHVS and CDR2 FNYEAQ. Trimming left V 5 bases short and J 0 bases short, with 14 bases between. In DNA form, the CDR3 reads TGTGCCAGCAGCCCGGCCACAGGGCTCTCTGGAAACACCATATATTTT. It translates to CASSPATGLSGNTIYF.

This rearrangement joins TRBV4-3 to TRBJ2-5, with a possible D match to TRBD1 (5 bases). Per the germline V gene, CDR1 is LGHNA and CDR2 is YSLEER. The CDR3 spans 16 residues. V shed 5 bases and J shed 4 bases, with 20 bases lying between them. In DNA form, the CDR3 reads TGCGCCAGCAGCGCCCAAACTCAGGGCCGCGGAGAGACCCAGTACTTC. Its protein is CASSAQTQGRGETQYF.

The CDR3 here is CASSDNRGRGSPLHF. The CDR3 nucleotides are TGTGCCAGCAGTGATAACAGAGGAAGGGGTTCACCCCTCCACTTT. V gene TRBV6-1 combines with J gene TRBJ1-6; tentative D call: TRBD1 (5 bases). The CDR3 has 15 amino acids. The germline gives CDR1 MNHNS, CDR2 SASEGT. Trimming cost V 3 bases and J 9 bases, with 15 bases left between them.

This clone was found a few times. The chain has TRBV2 and TRBJ1-6; D perhaps matches TRBD1 (6 bases). CDR3 size: 15 residues. Germline CDR1 reads SNHLY; CDR2 reads FYNNEI. Trimming took off 7 bases at V and 2 bases at J, with 12 bases between the two ends. The DNA for the CDR3 is TGTGCCAGCACAGGGGCGATGACCTATAATTCACCCCTCCACTTT. Translation: CASTGAMTYNSPLHF.

The CDR3, as DNA: TGTGCCAGCAGCCCCCCGGGACAGGGAATCACAGATACGCAGTATTTT. It translates to CASSPPGQGITDTQYF. The gene calls are TRBV7-9 and TRBJ2-3, with TRBD1 matching over 9 bases. The CDR3 contains 16 residues. V was pared by 5 bases and J by 2 bases, with 8 bases of the junction left unmatched. CDR1 SEHNR and CDR2 FQNEAQ come from the germline V gene (reference sequence).

The chain employs TRBV11-2 and TRBJ2-6, with 7 positions matching TRBD1. The junction had 2 bases not matched to a gene; V was cut back by 1 base and J by 2 bases. The CDR3 extends over 16 amino acids. From germline, CDR1 is SGHAT and CDR2 FQNNGV. The CDR3 region has the DNA TGTGCCAGCAGCTTAGGAGGGGGCGCTGGGGCCAACGTCCTGACTTTC. Residues: CASSLGGGAGANVLTF.

This clone was seen a handful of times. This likely traces to a read error, being one base from a far larger clone. Other DNA sequences in the sample encode the same CDR3. The chain uses TRBV27 and TRBJ2-7; TRBD2 matches at 9 bases. CDR1 and CDR2 from the germline V gene are MNHEY and SMNVEV (reference sequence). Trimming cost V 9 bases and J 3 bases; bases outside gene matches: 12. This CDR3 has 15 amino acids. CDR3 protein: CARKIGAGGLYEQYF. In nucleotides, the CDR3 is TGTGCCAGAAAAATCGGGGCGGGGGGGCTCTACGAGCAGTACTTC.

The CDR3 DNA is TGTGCCAGCAGCGTCCAAGGAGTCTCGGCGAACACCGGGGAGCTGTTTTTT. This encodes CASSVQGVSANTGELFF. The V call is TRBV9, the J call TRBJ2-2, with D hard to call. The CDR3 totals 17 residues. Per germline, CDR1 SGDLS and CDR2 YYNGEE. The V gene lost 2 bases and the J gene lost 0 bases, with 14 bases spanning the gap.

The chain couples TRBV28 to TRBJ2-1; TRBD1 is a possible D gene (6 bases). Trimming left V 1 base short and J 9 bases short, with 19 bases between. Germline V gene lookup returns CDR1 MDHEN and CDR2 SYDVKM. The CDR3 has 16 residues. The CDR3, as DNA: TGTGCCAGCAGTTTATCAACCCCCCAGGGGAGCCGTGAGCAGTTCTTC. As protein: CASSLSTPQGSREQFF.

The chain recombines TRBV3-1 (or the pseudogene TRBV3-2) with TRBJ2-5; no firm D call. V shed 4 bases and J shed 4 bases, with 10 bases lying between them. CDR1 LGHDT and CDR2 YNNKEL come from the germline V gene (reference sequence). The CDR3 has 13 residues. The CDR3 DNA follows: TGTGCCAGCAGCCCATCAGTGCGAGAGACCCAGTACTTC. This encodes CASSPSVRETQYF.

The rearrangement uses TRBV14 and TRBJ2-7; the match to TRBD1 covers 7 bases. V shed 0 bases, J shed 5 bases, and the junction held 10 bases outside the gene matches. The length of the CDR3 is 16 residues. The V gene's germline CDR1 is SGHDN and CDR2 FVKESK. The CDR3 DNA reads TGTGCCAGCAGCCAAGATTGGACAGGCCCTCCCGACGAGCAGTACTTC. Amino acid sequence: CASSQDWTGPPDEQYF.

The V call is TRBV6-2 or TRBV6-3, the J call TRBJ1-1; a possible D gene is TRBD1 (5 bases). V gave up 2 bases and J gave up 4 bases, with 17 bases separating them. The CDR3 contains 16 residues. Germline lookup yields CDR1 MNHEY and CDR2 SVGEGT. The CDR3 region is CASSYQYLGGGTEAFF. CDR3 nucleotides: TGTGCCAGCAGTTACCAATACCTGGGCGGGGGCACTGAAGCTTTCTTT.

V is TRBV19 and J is TRBJ2-7, with 8 nucleotides matching TRBD1. The V and J ends lost 6 bases and 4 bases, in that order; junction bases with no gene match: 8. This CDR3 spans 14 amino acids. Germline V CDR1 and CDR2: LNHDA, SQIVND (reference sequence). The CDR3 spells CASSLRDRRYEQYF. CDR3 coding DNA: TGTGCCAGTAGCCTCCGGGACAGGAGGTACGAGCAGTACTTC.

V gene TRBV10-1 combines with J gene TRBJ2-7, with 7 nucleotides matching TRBD1. The germline CDR1 and CDR2 sequences are WNHNN and SYGVQD (reference sequence). The CDR3 runs to 14 residues. The V and J ends lost 6 bases and 2 bases, in that order; junction bases with no gene match: 7. CDR3 nucleotide sequence: TGCGCCAGCAGGGAAGACAGGGCCCCCTACGAGCAGTACTTC. This encodes CASREDRAPYEQYF.

The CDR3 DNA reads as TGTGCCAGCAGTTCTTTAGGTCGGGACAGGGCTGGCTACACCTTC. This encodes CASSSLGRDRAGYTF. This chain connects TRBV6-5 to TRBJ1-2; 9 positions agree with TRBD1. In germline, CDR1 is MNHEY, CDR2 SVGAGI. J lost 7 bases, V lost 4 bases, and 10 bases had no gene match. CDR3 length equals 15 residues.